Presented here are 26 T cell receptor beta chains from one specimen sequenced in a study of T cells in Graves' hyperthyroidism and ophthalmopathy. RNA transcripts provided the source from which TCR beta CDR3 regions were amplified. RT-PCR in the first round (using the HTBI primer set) targeted the TCR CDR3. TCRdb recomputed calls from the multiplex PCR reads with MiXCR, one row per CDR3 protein. The sample has hundreds of thousands of distinct CDR3 sequences, approximately 25% seen once; the top ten hold roughly 12%. The source material was blood. The receptors stem from a woman in her 30s with Graves' ophthalmopathy.

This clonotype came up once. The CDR3 is CAWTQGAVYEQYF. The CDR3 nucleotides are TGTGCCTGGACACAGGGGGCGGTCTACGAGCAGTACTTC. V and J are TRBV30 and TRBJ2-7, with 9 bases lining up with TRBD1. Germline values: CDR1 GTSNPN, CDR2 SVGIG (reference sequence). V lost 4 bases to trimming and J lost 3 bases; unmatched junction nucleotides: 4. This CDR3 spans 13 amino acids.

The chain couples TRBV27 to TRBJ2-6, with 11 positions matching TRBD1. Per the germline V gene, CDR1 is MNHEY and CDR2 is SMNVEV (reference sequence). This CDR3 contains 18 residues. Unmatched junction bases numbered 6, after V lost 3 bases and J lost 2 bases. The CDR3, as DNA: TGTGCCAGCAGTTTTAGTGGACAGGGGGCGACTGGGGCCAACGTCCTGACTTTC. Encoded protein: CASSFSGQGATGANVLTF.

This clonotype occurred many times. This chain links TRBV25-1 with TRBJ1-1; 7 bases are a match to TRBD1. In germline, CDR1 is MGHDK, CDR2 SYGVNS. J gave up 6 bases and V 0 bases, and 7 bases lay outside the gene matches. The CDR3 sequence is 15 residues long. DNA of the CDR3: TGTGCCAGCAGTGAATATGGGACAGTTAACGCTGAAGCTTTCTTT. It specifies CASSEYGTVNAEAFF.

The chain recombines TRBV6-1 with TRBJ1-1, with 8 bases that match TRBD1. The CDR3 runs 13 residues. Germline CDR1 MNHNS, CDR2 SASEGT. The V and J ends lost 7 bases and 10 bases, in that order; junction bases with no gene match: 11. CDR3 amino acids: CASTTGTGGRAFF. The CDR3, as DNA: TGTGCCAGCACCACGGGAACAGGGGGTAGAGCTTTCTTT.

This clonotype was picked up many times. This chain links TRBV2 with TRBJ2-4; 7 bases line up with TRBD2. Germline loops: CDR1 SNHLY, CDR2 FYNNEI. CDR3 length: 14 amino acids. V lost 11 bases, J lost 4 bases, and 11 bases stayed unmatched. The CDR3 bases are TGTGCCGGGCTGACTAGCCAGATGAAAAACATTCAGTACTTC. Its translation is CAGLTSQMKNIQYF. Complete variable domain (other parts from reference TRBV2 and TRBJ2-4): EPEVTQTPSHQVTQMGQEVILRCVPISNHLYFYWYRQILGQKVEFLVSFYNNEISEKSEIFDDQFSVERPDGSNFTLKIRSTKLEDSAMYFCAGLTSQMKNIQYFGAGTRLSVL.

This clonotype was picked up many times. The J gene is TRBJ2-7, the V gene TRBV27, with D tentatively TRBD1 or TRBD2 (5 bases each). This CDR3 comprises 15 residues. V was cut by 0 bases and J by 7 bases, with 16 bases left in between. Germline V gene sequence: CDR1 MNHEY, CDR2 SMNVEV (reference sequence). CDR3 sequence reads: CASSLSLEGPGEQYF. Here the CDR3 DNA reads TGTGCCAGCAGTTTATCGCTTGAGGGGCCAGGTGAGCAGTACTTC.

This clonotype was seen ten or more times. The chain couples TRBV29-1 to TRBJ1-1; the D is unclear. V was pared by 5 bases and J by 2 bases, with 12 bases between. CDR3 size: 13 residues. CDR1 and CDR2 from the germline V gene are SQVTM and ANQGSEA. This chain's CDR3 is CSVWLVINTEAFF. CDR3 in DNA: TGCAGCGTTTGGCTGGTGATTAACACTGAAGCTTTCTTT.

This clonotype has ten or more counts. The chain is built from TRBV7-3 and TRBJ2-1; D not certain. There are 15 residues in the CDR3. V lost 5 bases and J lost 5, with 16 bases in between. Germline assignment: CDR1 SGHTA and CDR2 FQGTGA. The CDR3 nucleotides are TGTGCCAGCAGCCCAAACCGGAGAGACCACAATGAGCAGTTCTTC. Amino acids: CASSPNRRDHNEQFF.

The chain joins TRBV28 to TRBJ2-7; maybe TRBD1 (6 bases). V was cut by 10 bases and J by 3 bases, with 13 bases left in between. CDR1 and CDR2 from the germline V gene are MDHEN and SYDVKM. CDR3 length: 12 residues. This CDR3 is CATQGEVYEQYF. The DNA of the CDR3 is TGTGCCACACAGGGTGAGGTCTACGAGCAGTACTTC.

The rearrangement joins TRBV7-9 to TRBJ2-5; possible D gene TRBD2, 6 bases. V was cut by 10 bases and J by 5 bases, with 17 bases left in between. CDR3 length equals 13 residues. The V gene's germline CDR1 is SEHNR and CDR2 FQNEAQ (reference sequence). The CDR3 nucleotides read TGTGCCACCCAAAACCCGGGGGAGGAGACCCAGTACTTC. Protein product: CATQNPGEETQYF.

V gene TRBV6-1 combines with J gene TRBJ2-5; unclear D gene. The germline gives CDR1 MNHNS, CDR2 SASEGT. Trimming cost V 11 bases and J 5 bases, with 18 bases left between them. The CDR3 has 13 residues. CDR3 nucleotide sequence: TGTGCCTCTCTCATGAGCTCACAGGAGACCCAGTACTTC. As protein: CASLMSSQETQYF.

This clonotype showed up many times. The rearrangement joins TRBV12-3 or TRBV12-4 to TRBJ2-6; D is unresolved. Trimming removed 3 bases at V and 4 bases at J, with 13 bases between. The CDR3 totals 16 residues. CDR3 sequence (DNA): TGTGCCAGCAGTTTGGGTAGGCGTTCCGGGGCCAACGTCCTGACTTTC. It yields the protein CASSLGRRSGANVLTF.

This clonotype appeared a few times. The V and J genes are TRBV12-3 or TRBV12-4 and TRBJ1-5; D is perhaps TRBD1 (5 bases). The CDR3 consists of 14 residues. V dropped 3 bases and J dropped 2 bases, with 8 bases sitting between them. CDR3 loop: CASSFKQGNQPQHF. The CDR3 coding sequence is TGTGCCAGCAGTTTTAAACAGGGCAATCAGCCCCAGCATTTT.

The gene calls are TRBV20-1 and TRBJ2-7; TRBD2 agrees at 8 bases. Unmatched junction bases numbered 7, after V lost 5 bases and J lost 4 bases. The CDR3 length is 13 residues. Germline assignment: CDR1 DFQATT and CDR2 SNEGSKA (reference sequence). The CDR3 sequence: CSAASGLQYEQYF. In DNA, the CDR3 is TGCAGTGCTGCTAGCGGGTTGCAATACGAGCAGTACTTC.

The chain uses TRBV24-1 and TRBJ2-7; 9 bases map to TRBD2. The CDR3 runs to 15 residues. Germline loops: CDR1 KGHDR, CDR2 SFDVKD. Trimming took 9 bases from V and 5 from J; bases not matched to a gene: 13. The DNA of the CDR3 is TGTGCCACCCCGAGGAGCGGTAGCGGGAGACACGAGCAGTACTTC. Translation gives CATPRSGSGRHEQYF.

This clonotype came up many times. V usage is TRBV6-2 or TRBV6-3 and J usage is TRBJ2-2; 9 nucleotides line up with TRBD1. V was clipped by 6 bases and J by 1 base; unmatched bases: 6. Germline V gives CDR1 MNHEY, CDR2 SVGEGT. The CDR3 length is 16 residues. CDR3 amino acids: CASRDPGQGNTGELFF. The CDR3 nucleotides read TGTGCCAGCAGGGATCCGGGACAGGGGAACACCGGGGAGCTGTTTTTT.

The V call is TRBV28, the J call TRBJ2-5, with 9 bases lining up with TRBD2. The germline V gene has CDR1 MDHEN and CDR2 SYDVKM. Trimming removed 4 bases from V and 4 bases from J; junction bases left unmatched: 22. This CDR3 is built from 20 residues. CDR3 sequence (DNA): TGTGCCAGCAGTTCCACCGACGCTAGCGGGAATGATGGTTATGGAGAGACCCAGTACTTC. Amino acid sequence: CASSSTDASGNDGYGETQYF.

This clonotype appeared many times. The chain carries TRBV6-2 or TRBV6-3 and TRBJ2-7; the D gene is possibly TRBD2 (6 bases). CDR1 and CDR2 from the germline V gene are MNHEY and SVGEGT. The CDR3 is 14 residues long. V shed 6 bases and J shed 3 bases, with 15 bases lying between them. In DNA form, the CDR3 reads TGTGCCAGCAGGATTCCAGGAGGGGTCTACGAGCAGTACTTC. Translation: CASRIPGGVYEQYF.

The genes are TRBV2 and TRBJ1-5; 9 bases are shared with TRBD1. The junction had 7 bases not matched to a gene; V was cut back by 6 bases and J by 1 base. CDR3 size: 16 residues. From germline, CDR1 is SNHLY and CDR2 FYNNEI. CDR3 sequence reads: CASRVDRGASNQPQHF. DNA of the CDR3: TGTGCCAGCAGGGTGGACAGGGGAGCGAGCAATCAGCCCCAGCATTTT.

The chain carries TRBV7-9 and TRBJ2-7; possible D gene TRBD1, 6 bases. The length of the CDR3 is 15 residues. The V gene's germline CDR1 is SEHNR and CDR2 FQNEAQ (reference sequence). V was cut by 4 bases and J by 2 bases, with 15 bases left in between. The CDR3: CASSSQGITAYEQYF. In DNA form, the CDR3 reads TGTGCCAGCAGCTCCCAGGGGATCACGGCCTACGAGCAGTACTTC. Together with reference TRBV7-9 and TRBJ2-7, the CDR3 gives the full variable domain: DTGVSQNPRHKITKRGQNVTFRCDPISEHNRLYWYRQTLGQGPEFLTYFQNEAQLEKSRLLSDRFSAERPKGSFSTLEIQRTEQGDSAMYLCASSSQGITAYEQYFGPGTRLTVT.

This clonotype was counted only a few times. This rearrangement joins TRBV15 to TRBJ1-1; the D is unclear. V lost 0 bases, J lost 3 bases, and 8 bases lay in between. The CDR3 has 14 residues. The V gene's germline CDR1 is LNHNV and CDR2 YYDKDF (reference sequence). For the CDR3, the DNA is TGTGCCACCAGCAGAGATCAGGAAGACACTGAAGCTTTCTTT. Translation gives CATSRDQEDTEAFF.

This clonotype appeared many times. The chain employs TRBV10-3 and TRBJ1-2, with a tentative D call TRBD1 (5 bases). Germline V gives CDR1 ENHRY, CDR2 SYGVKD. V lost 4 bases, J lost 4 bases, and 22 bases lay in between. This CDR3 spans 17 amino acids. The CDR3 spells CAISVEGNSISSYGYTF. The CDR3 region has the DNA TGTGCCATCAGTGTCGAGGGGAATTCTATTAGCAGCTATGGCTACACCTTC.

This clonotype was picked up many times. The rearrangement links TRBV28 to TRBJ1-5, with 8 bases identical to TRBD1. CDR1 is MDHEN and CDR2 is SYDVKM in the germline V gene. Trimming took 5 bases from V and 6 from J; bases not matched to a gene: 6. The CDR3 contains 14 residues. The CDR3 reads CASSLDREGQPQHF. The CDR3 region has the DNA TGTGCCAGCAGTCTGGACAGGGAGGGTCAGCCCCAGCATTTT.

The chain's CDR3 is CASSLGSGRATYEQYF. Written as DNA, the CDR3 is TGTGCCAGCAGTTTAGGTAGCGGGAGAGCAACCTACGAGCAGTACTTC. The chain joins TRBV28 to TRBJ2-7; TRBD2 matches at 9 bases. From germline, CDR1 is MDHEN and CDR2 SYDVKM. V lost 2 bases and J lost 2; bases outside the gene matches: 7. The CDR3 is made up of 16 amino acids.

The chain combines TRBV19 with TRBJ1-2, with 7 positions matching TRBD1. The junction had 14 bases not matched to a gene; V was cut back by 3 bases and J by 7 bases. The CDR3 length is 16 residues. The germline CDR1 and CDR2 sequences are LNHDA and SQIVND (reference sequence). The CDR3 region has the DNA TGTGCCAGTAGTATTCGGACAGGCAACTCTCCTGGTGGCTACACCTTC. Amino acid sequence: CASSIRTGNSPGGYTF. Drawing the rest from reference TRBV19 and TRBJ1-2, the complete variable domain is DGGITQSPKYLFRKEGQNVTLSCEQNLNHDAMYWYRQDPGQGLRLIYYSQIVNDFQKGDIAEGYSVSREKKESFPLTVTSAQKNPTAFYLCASSIRTGNSPGGYTFGSGTRLTVV.

This clonotype was recorded only once. The chain recombines TRBV12-5 with TRBJ2-7; D possibly matches TRBD1 or TRBD2 (5 bases each). Germline loops: CDR1 LGHNT, CDR2 FRNRAP. V shed 0 bases and J shed 2 bases, with 11 bases lying between them. This CDR3 is built from 15 residues. The CDR3 loop is CASGLVMGPTYEQYF. The CDR3 DNA follows: TGTGCTAGTGGTTTGGTAATGGGACCTACCTACGAGCAGTACTTC.